A single sample is the source of the 17 T cell receptor beta chains below, sequenced in a study of blood T cell repertoires in COVID-19 (dated by TCRdb to 2018 to 2020). Libraries were made using the immunoSEQ multiplex PCR assay. TCRdb provides this immuneACCESS table in a form limited to in-frame rearrangements. Some clones are lacking; in checked studies, under half of them reflect an unresolved V gene, and why the rest are absent is not known. This sample lists approximately 200,000 clones; less than 85% were detected once. The ten biggest clones cover around 19% of the sample. The sample consisted of PBMCs or T cells enriched from blood (not recorded which). Receptor source: a man aged 35-49 years who had recovered from COVID-19.

The J gene is TRBJ2-7, the V gene TRBV12-2; TRBD1, as called in the table, went unchecked against the DNA. TRBV12-2 is a documented pseudogene. The CDR3 is 17 residues long. This CDR3 is CASRSLYPGQGLHEQYF. In nucleotides, the CDR3 is TGTGCAAGTCGTTCCCTCTACCCGGGACAGGGGCTACACGAGCAGTACTTC.

The chain combines TRBV2 with TRBJ1-4, with a weak D call TRBD1 (5 bases). Germline lookup yields CDR1 SNHLY and CDR2 FYNNEI. Trimming left V 2 bases short and J 8 bases short, with 9 bases between. This CDR3 region has 13 residues. CDR3 nucleotide sequence: TGTGCCAGCAGTGAATGGGGGGGGGAAAAACTGTTTTTT. Translated: CASSEWGGEKLFF.

The chain links TRBV27 to TRBJ2-7; 12 nucleotides align to TRBD2. Trimming cost V 9 bases and J 3 bases; bases outside gene matches: 6. CDR3 length equals 14 residues. CDR1 MNHEY and CDR2 SMNVEV come from the germline V gene (reference sequence). The CDR3 DNA is TGTGCCAGTGGGCTAGCGGGAGGGTTCTACGAGCAGTACTTC. It encodes CASGLAGGFYEQYF.

This clone was recorded only once. The J gene is TRBJ1-6, the V gene TRBV4-2; 7 positions agree with TRBD1. CDR1 and CDR2 from the germline V gene are LGHNA and YNFKEQ. V lost 0 bases, J lost 0 bases, and 8 bases stayed unmatched. The CDR3 totals 19 residues. CDR3 sequence: CASSQDLGGQSSYNSPLHF. CDR3 in DNA: TGTGCCAGCAGCCAAGATCTCGGGGGACAGAGCTCCTATAATTCACCCCTCCACTTT.

The V call is TRBV4-2, the J call TRBJ2-2, with TRBD2 matching 10 bases. This CDR3 comprises 16 residues. V dropped 4 bases and J dropped 3; count of bases not matched to a gene: 5. Germline V CDR1 and CDR2: LGHNA, YNFKEQ. The CDR3 sequence: CASSPLAGDDTGELFF. The CDR3 DNA follows: TGTGCCAGCAGCCCCCTAGCGGGAGATGACACCGGGGAGCTGTTTTTT.

The V call is TRBV11-3, the J call TRBJ1-6; a possible D gene is TRBD1 (5 bases). Germline CDR1 reads SGHNT; CDR2 reads YENEEA. The CDR3 sequence is 14 residues long. Trimming took 3 bases from V and 11 from J, leaving 14 bases between them. The CDR3 coding sequence is TGTGCCAGCAGCTTTCAAGGGGATTCGACACCCCTCCACTTT. This sequence encodes CASSFQGDSTPLHF.

The rearrangement joins TRBV5-1 to TRBJ1-2; 8 bases map to TRBD1. Germline V CDR1 and CDR2: SGHRS, YFSETQ. This CDR3 comprises 14 residues. V shed 1 base, J shed 2 bases, and the junction held 1 base outside the gene matches. The CDR3 DNA is TGCGCCAGCAGCTTGACAGGGGGGAACTATGGCTACACCTTC. Protein: CASSLTGGNYGYTF.

The J gene is TRBJ1-2, the V gene TRBV6-1; 7 bases align to TRBD1. J lost 4 bases, V lost 1 base, and 3 bases had no gene match. From germline, CDR1 is MNHNS and CDR2 SASEGT. The CDR3 has 14 amino acids. The CDR3 spells CASSEVTGVYGYTF. CDR3 in DNA: TGTGCCAGCAGTGAAGTCACAGGGGTCTATGGCTACACCTTC.

V gene TRBV7-9 combines with J gene TRBJ2-3; D perhaps matches TRBD2 (5 bases). CDR3 length equals 15 residues. Trimming took off 1 base at V and 2 bases at J, with 10 bases between the two ends. The germline CDR1 and CDR2 sequences are SEHNR and FQNEAQ (reference sequence). The CDR3 spells CASSLGRYVTDTQYF. The CDR3 region has the DNA TGTGCCAGCAGCTTAGGGAGGTATGTCACAGATACGCAGTATTTT.

V gene TRBV11-2 combines with J gene TRBJ1-1; D is uncertain. The length of the CDR3 is 13 residues. The ends were cut back, 0 bases at V and 11 bases at J, with 13 bases in the middle. Germline values: CDR1 SGHAT, CDR2 FQNNGV. CDR3 loop: CASSLERGGTAFF. For the CDR3, the DNA is TGTGCCAGCAGCTTAGAGCGAGGCGGAACGGCTTTCTTT. Using reference TRBV11-2 and TRBJ1-1 for the parts outside the CDR3, the full variable domain is EAGVAQSPRYKIIEKRQSVAFWCNPISGHATLYWYQQILGQGPKLLIQFQNNGVVDDSQLPKDRFSAERLKGVDSTLKIQPAKLEDSAVYLCASSLERGGTAFFGQGTRLTVV.

This chain uses TRBV7-6 with TRBJ2-7, with TRBD1 matching 8 bases. There are 15 residues in the CDR3. With 1 base clipped from V and 3 bases from J, the junction kept 5 bases outside the gene matches. From germline, CDR1 is SGHVS and CDR2 FNYEAQ. In DNA form, the CDR3 reads TGTGCCAGCAGCTTAGGGGCAGGGGGCAACTACGAGCAGTACTTC. Its translation is CASSLGAGGNYEQYF.

This chain joins TRBV10-1 and TRBJ1-4, with 12 bases identical to TRBD1. Germline CDR1 and CDR2: WNHNN and SYGVQD (reference sequence). Trimming cost V 7 bases and J 8 bases; bases outside gene matches: 5. The CDR3 contains 14 residues. CDR3: CASTGDRGPEKLFF. The CDR3 DNA is TGCGCCAGCACTGGGGACAGGGGGCCCGAAAAACTGTTTTTT.

This clone has just a few counts. The chain uses TRBV3-1 (or the pseudogene TRBV3-2) and TRBJ1-2; D perhaps matches TRBD1 (6 bases). The germline V gene encodes CDR1 LGHDT and CDR2 YNNKEL (reference sequence). The CDR3 runs to 12 residues. The ends were cut back, 3 bases at V and 8 bases at J, with 10 bases in the middle. The CDR3, as DNA: TGTGCCAGCAGCCAGACAGGTTTAGGCTACACCTTC. Protein product: CASSQTGLGYTF.

The rearrangement links TRBV24-1 to TRBJ1-1, with TRBD1 as a possible D gene (6 bases). The CDR3 has 12 residues. CDR1 is KGHDR, CDR2 SFDVKD, per germline. Trimming pared 9 bases from V and 8 bases from J, leaving 15 bases between. CDR3 sequence (DNA): TGTGCCACCTCCCGTACAGGGATAGAAGCTTTCTTT. Translation: CATSRTGIEAFF.

This chain links TRBV11-2 with TRBJ2-7; weak D call: TRBD2 (6 bases). CDR1 SGHAT and CDR2 FQNNGV come from the germline V gene. V dropped 3 bases and J dropped 1 base, with 10 bases sitting between them. The CDR3 has 14 residues. CDR3 nucleotide sequence: TGTGCCAGCAGCTTCTCCGGGACTTCCTACGAGCAGTACTTC. Its translation is CASSFSGTSYEQYF.

This clone was seen only a few times. The rearrangement links TRBV9 to TRBJ1-1; D is perhaps TRBD1 (6 bases). The germline V and J ends were trimmed by 3 bases and 5 bases, with 14 bases remaining between them. The CDR3 loop spans 14 amino acids. Germline CDR1 reads SGDLS; CDR2 reads YYNGEE. CDR3 sequence reads: CASSERGSQTEAFF. CDR3 bases: TGTGCCAGCAGCGAAAGGGGGTCCCAGACTGAAGCTTTCTTT.

The chain carries TRBV6-6 and TRBJ2-1, with 7 nucleotides matching TRBD2. V trimming: 0 bases; J trimming: 9 bases; junction bases outside the gene matches: 11. The CDR3 is 16 residues long. Germline values: CDR1 MNHNY, CDR2 SVGAGI (reference sequence). This chain's CDR3 is CASSYSILAEGSEQFF. The CDR3 DNA follows: TGTGCCAGCAGTTACTCGATTCTAGCGGAGGGGAGTGAGCAGTTCTTC.